The table lists the clone carrying this T cell receptor beta chain with a few counts. As yet, its antigen is unknown. The time point was: patch test 3, about 24 weeks after DPC sensitization. Noted treatment: therapeutic diphenylcyclopropenone sensitization with weekly scalp DPC. The sample belongs to a study of human T cells and chemical hapten exposure. Study information: Per-sample TCR yields varied mainly from small pooled library volume differences. Study conclusions and caveats: Relative to controls, expanded TCRs formed significantly more large CDR3 similarity clusters.

What the library attached to individual cDNA molecules were unique molecular identifiers. Per the authors' pipeline: Individual samples carried between roughly 23,224 and 690,600 TCRs, with about 88,000 as the median. TCRdb reprocessed the RACE reads with MiXCR, giving one entry per CDR3 protein. V and J calls and clone size were set by TCRdb, not the authors. Counted here are some 84,000 distinct CDR3 sequences, under 14% occurring once; the ten biggest clones make up 3.7%. This clonotype originated in a woman in her forties or fifties with alopecia areata. Some clones in this sample may be carry-over from other donors' samples. Material: whole blood, obtained in connection with sensitization to the hapten diphenylcyclopropenone (DPC).

The CDR3 loop reads CAISERQGEGYTF. DNA of the CDR3: TGTGCCATCAGTGAGAGGCAGGGCGAGGGCTACACCTTC. The rearrangement uses TRBV10-3 and TRBJ1-2, with D tentatively TRBD1 (5 bases). Germline CDR1 is ENHRY and CDR2 is SYGVKD. The V and J ends lost 2 bases and 8 bases respectively, with 12 bases between them. The CDR3 is 13 residues long.